The rows below give T cell receptor beta chains drawn from one sample of a study of cytomegalovirus exposure and HLA in healthy donors. Produced via immunoSEQ multiplex PCR; TCRdb's table is partial and in-frame only. The profile shows 95,000 to 150,000 clones, over 60% of them singletons. Source material: PBMCs. The receptors stem from a man younger than 30 in good health and CMV-seropositive. CDR3s include the opening cysteine and the closing phenylalanine or tryptophan. The D gene is left open where the match is weak. Rows may omit the clone size; those that give it use once, few, many or a size class.

v_gene	abundance	j_gene	d_gene	CDR3aa	CDR3nt
TRBV28	NA	TRBJ2-7	TRBD2	CASSTGPAGTSGRAVPYEQYF	TGTGCCAGCAGTACTGGACCGGCCGGGACTAGCGGGAGAGCCGTACCCTACGAGCAGTACTTC
TRBV19	NA	TRBJ1-5	NA	CASSISLGSSGVQPQHF	TGTGCCAGTAGTATTAGCCTGGGGTCCTCAGGGGTTCAGCCCCAGCATTTT
TRBV2	NA	TRBJ2-7	NA	CASSGQWGRSGIFSYEQYF	TGTGCCAGCAGTGGCCAGTGGGGTAGAAGCGGAATCTTCTCCTACGAGCAGTACTTC
TRBV7-6	NA	TRBJ2-7	TRBD1	CASSLGGQGAGEQYF	TGTGCCAGCAGCTTAGGGGGACAGGGGGCAGGAGAGCAGTACTTC
TRBV4-1	NA	TRBJ1-3	NA	CASSPPGGGNTIYF	TGCGCCAGCAGCCCTCCAGGCGGAGGGAACACCATATATTTT
TRBV11-2	NA	TRBJ2-3	TRBD2	CASSLVPKTSGSTDTQYF	TGTGCCAGCAGCTTAGTTCCTAAGACTAGCGGTAGCACAGATACGCAGTATTTT
TRBV19	NA	TRBJ1-4	NA	CASTETFATNEKLFF	TGTGCCAGTACGGAGACGTTCGCAACTAATGAAAAACTGTTTTTT
TRBV10-3	NA	TRBJ1-2	TRBD1	CAISDEDRALYGYTF	TGTGCCATCAGTGACGAGGACAGGGCATTATATGGCTACACCTTC
TRBV6-5	NA	TRBJ1-5	TRBD1	CASRSQGGNQPQHF	TGTGCCAGCAGGTCACAGGGGGGCAATCAGCCCCAGCATTTT
TRBV5-4	NA	TRBJ2-1	NA	CASSLGYGVGEQFF	TGTGCCAGCAGCTTGGGGTACGGAGTTGGGGAGCAGTTCTTC
TRBV5-6	NA	TRBJ2-3	NA	CASSLSPSNTDTQYF	TGTGCCAGCAGCTTGTCTCCCAGTAACACAGATACGCAGTATTTT
TRBV30	few	TRBJ1-1	NA	CAQGRGGNTEAFF	TGTGCCCAAGGGAGGGGAGGGAACACTGAAGCTTTCTTT
TRBV6-5	NA	TRBJ2-5	NA	CASSYGSVTDRETQYF	TGTGCCAGCAGTTACGGATCGGTCACAGATCGAGAGACCCAGTACTTC
TRBV6-6	NA	TRBJ2-7	NA	CASSLSLVEQYF	TGTGCCAGCAGCCTATCCCTGGTCGAGCAGTACTTC
TRBV30	NA	TRBJ1-2	NA	CAWDDPGGNGYTF	TGTGCCTGGGATGACCCGGGAGGGAACGGCTACACCTTC
TRBV4-1	NA	TRBJ1-5	TRBD1	CASSPPGGGGNQPQHF	TGCGCCAGCAGCCCTCCTGGAGGGGGCGGCAATCAGCCCCAGCATTTT
TRBV5-1	few	TRBJ1-2	NA	CASSLQAGTFRGYTF	TGCGCCAGCAGCTTGCAGGCCGGGACATTTCGGGGCTACACCTTC
TRBV6-5	NA	TRBJ2-7	NA	CASSARTRSGSEQYF	TGTGCCAGCAGTGCCCGGACGAGAAGCGGCTCCGAGCAGTACTTC
TRBV4-1	NA	TRBJ1-1	NA	CASSRWTDTTEAFF	TGCGCCAGCAGTCGATGGACAGACACCACTGAAGCTTTCTTT
TRBV14	NA	TRBJ2-1	TRBD2	CASSQVRSGRNEQFF	TGTGCCAGCAGCCAAGTAAGGAGCGGGAGAAATGAGCAGTTCTTC
TRBV27	NA	TRBJ1-2	NA	CASRPEVLAYGYTF	TGTGCCAGCAGGCCAGAGGTACTGGCTTATGGCTACACCTTC
TRBV28	NA	TRBJ2-2	NA	CASSLRGGGANTGELFF	TGTGCCAGCAGTTTAAGGGGAGGCGGGGCGAACACCGGGGAGCTGTTTTTT
TRBV27	few	TRBJ2-7	NA	CASSSWTVSYEQYF	TGTGCCAGCAGTTCCTGGACAGTTTCCTACGAGCAGTACTTC
TRBV28	NA	TRBJ1-2	TRBD1	CASWSTGTADGYTF	TGTGCCAGCTGGTCCACCGGGACAGCGGATGGCTACACCTTC
TRBV27	NA	TRBJ2-7	TRBD2	CASRGLAGNYEQYF	TGTGCCAGCAGGGGACTAGCGGGAAACTACGAGCAGTACTTC
TRBV7-3	NA	TRBJ1-2	TRBD1	CASSPGTGKGYTF	TGTGCCAGCAGCCCCGGGACAGGGAAAGGCTACACCTTC
TRBV5-4	NA	TRBJ1-1	NA	CASSTGFGTEAFF	TGTGCCAGCAGCACGGGGTTCGGCACTGAAGCTTTCTTT
TRBV6-1	NA	TRBJ1-2	TRBD1	CASSETGAGYTF	TGTGCCAGCAGTGAAACAGGGGCTGGCTACACCTTC
TRBV30	NA	TRBJ2-1	NA	CAWSVGGNNEQFF	TGTGCCTGGAGCGTGGGAGGTAACAATGAGCAGTTCTTC
TRBV2	NA	TRBJ2-7	NA	CASRLQVPTEQYF	TGTGCCAGCAGGCTACAGGTGCCCACCGAGCAGTACTTC
TRBV15	NA	TRBJ1-3	TRBD1	CATSYRGSGNTIYF	TGTGCCACCAGTTACAGGGGTTCTGGAAACACCATATATTTT
TRBV7-9	NA	TRBJ1-1	NA	CSSSPVEAFF	TGTTCCAGCAGCCCCGTCGAAGCTTTCTTT
TRBV18	NA	TRBJ2-7	NA	CASSVAGYDEQYF	TGTGCCAGCTCAGTGGCGGGGTACGACGAGCAGTACTTC
TRBV9	NA	TRBJ2-1	TRBD2	CASSAWTSSFYNEQFF	TGTGCCAGCAGTGCATGGACTAGCTCCTTCTACAATGAGCAGTTCTTC
TRBV30	few	TRBJ2-1	NA	CAWSVQNEQFF	TGTGCCTGGAGTGTACAAAATGAGCAGTTCTTC
TRBV2	NA	TRBJ2-3	NA	CASSVGSSTDTQYF	TGTGCCAGCAGTGTCGGTTCCAGCACAGATACGCAGTATTTT
TRBV14	NA	TRBJ2-7	NA	CASRNSGSSYEQYF	TGTGCCAGCAGAAATTCCGGGAGCTCCTACGAGCAGTACTTC
TRBV5-1	NA	TRBJ2-3	TRBD2	CASSPRGGGVDF	TGCGCCAGCAGCCCCCGGGGGGGCGGGGTAGATTTT
TRBV19	few	TRBJ2-5	NA	CASSIRGGYQETQYF	TGTGCCAGTAGTATCAGGGGCGGATACCAAGAGACCCAGTACTTC
TRBV28	NA	TRBJ1-2	NA	CASSTIGGATGDYGYTF	TGTGCCAGCAGTACTATCGGCGGGGCCACTGGGGACTATGGCTACACCTTC
TRBV25-1	NA	TRBJ2-1	NA	CASSEKPEGRETNEQFF	TGTGCCAGCAGTGAAAAGCCGGAGGGTAGGGAAACCAATGAGCAGTTCTTC
TRBV5-1	NA	TRBJ2-2	TRBD2	CASSSAGLAENTGELFF	TGCGCCAGCAGCTCTGCCGGACTAGCGGAAAACACCGGGGAGCTGTTTTTT
TRBV6-5	NA	TRBJ2-7	TRBD1	CASSYSAGGSTYEQYF	TGTGCCAGCAGTTACTCCGCAGGGGGCTCTACCTACGAGCAGTACTTC
TRBV7-3	NA	TRBJ2-1	TRBD2	CASSTLAGGYNEQFF	TGTGCCAGCAGCACCCTAGCGGGAGGATACAATGAGCAGTTCTTC
TRBV19	NA	TRBJ1-3	NA	CASSTQTLPFGNTIYF	TGTGCCAGTAGTACCCAGACTTTACCGTTTGGAAACACCATATATTTT
TRBV2	once	TRBJ2-5	TRBD2	CASSVRSGRAGETQYF	TGTGCCAGCAGTGTCCGTAGCGGGAGGGCCGGGGAGACCCAGTACTTC
TRBV18	NA	TRBJ2-1	TRBD2	CASSFSASGGMGNEQFF	TGTGCCAGCTCATTTTCGGCTAGCGGGGGAATGGGCAATGAGCAGTTCTTC
TRBV6-5	NA	TRBJ2-2	NA	CASKGHLNTGELFF	TGTGCCAGCAAGGGGCACCTTAACACCGGGGAGCTGTTTTTT
TRBV2	NA	TRBJ1-5	NA	CASKIAGISNQPQHF	TGTGCCAGCAAGATCGCGGGGATTAGCAATCAGCCCCAGCATTTT
TRBV15	NA	TRBJ1-4	TRBD1	CATSREGTGGGEKLFF	TGTGCCACCAGCAGAGAGGGCACAGGGGGCGGAGAAAAACTGTTTTTT
TRBV6-1	few	TRBJ2-3	TRBD2	CASSEIPGTSGPDTQYF	TGTGCCAGCAGTGAGATCCCCGGGACTAGCGGACCAGATACGCAGTATTTT
TRBV19	NA	TRBJ1-2	NA	CASSPGGYGYTF	TGTGCCAGTAGTCCGGGGGGCTATGGCTACACCTTC
TRBV27	NA	TRBJ1-1	NA	CASSLLTTEGNTEAFF	TGTGCCAGCAGTTTACTTACAACAGAAGGGAACACTGAAGCTTTCTTT
TRBV7-3	NA	TRBJ2-7	TRBD2	CASSSGLVREQYF	TGTGCCAGCAGCTCTGGACTAGTTCGAGAGCAGTACTTC
TRBV14	NA	TRBJ2-7	NA	CASSQAVRLLRDEQYF	TGTGCCAGCAGCCAAGCAGTTCGGCTACTACGGGACGAGCAGTACTTC
TRBV19	few	TRBJ1-5	NA	CASRGDKGQPQHF	TGTGCCTCCCGGGGGGACAAGGGTCAGCCCCAGCATTTT
TRBV18	NA	TRBJ1-5	NA	CASSPSADSNQPQHF	TGTGCCAGCTCACCATCGGCGGATAGCAATCAGCCCCAGCATTTT
TRBV11-2	NA	TRBJ2-7	NA	CASSLGDSSYEQYF	TGTGCCAGCAGCTTAGGCGACAGCTCCTACGAGCAGTACTTC
TRBV27	NA	TRBJ1-2	NA	CASSFLTGGGYTF	TGTGCCAGCAGTTTTCTCACCGGGGGAGGCTACACCTTC